The 10 T cell receptor beta chains listed next were all sequenced from one sample in a study of control samples from healthy donors and cancer patients. Data came from immunoSEQ multiplex PCR; TCRdb stores just in-frame clones and leaves some out. The table shows 120,000 to 150,000 clones, with about 85% occurring only once. Sequenced: blood. Every receptor here comes from a woman under 40 in good health.

This chain connects TRBV28 to TRBJ1-2; possibly TRBD1 for D (6 bases). The length of the CDR3 is 12 residues. The V and J ends lost 6 bases and 8 bases respectively, with 13 bases between them. Germline lookup yields CDR1 MDHEN and CDR2 SYDVKM. CDR3 nucleotides: TGTGCCAGCAGCCCCGTGGGGGGCGGCTACACCTTC. As protein: CASSPVGGGYTF.

This clone came up once. The V call is TRBV12-3 or TRBV12-4, the J call TRBJ1-1; no definite D call. This CDR3 has 13 residues. The germline V and J ends were trimmed by 2 bases and 4 bases, with 8 bases remaining between them. The CDR3 is CASSLQDPTEAFF. CDR3 DNA sequence: TGTGCCAGCAGTTTACAGGACCCCACTGAAGCTTTCTTT.

The J gene is TRBJ1-4, the V gene TRBV19; TRBD1 might be the D (6 bases). Trimming left V 6 bases short and J 3 bases short, with 11 bases between. Germline CDR1 is LNHDA and CDR2 is SQIVND (reference sequence). The CDR3 covers 14 residues. The CDR3 DNA reads as TGTGCCAGTAGAGGGGGACACTCTAATGAAAAACTGTTTTTT. As protein: CASRGGHSNEKLFF.

The rearrangement uses TRBV19 and TRBJ2-7; 9 positions match TRBD2. Germline CDR1 LNHDA, CDR2 SQIVND (reference sequence). After removal of 4 bases from V and 7 bases from J, the junction contained 8 bases not matched to a gene. The length of the CDR3 is 14 residues. The CDR3, as DNA: TGTGCCAGTAGTAGCGGGCTAGCGGGACGGGAGCAGTACTTC. This codes for CASSSGLAGREQYF. The complete variable domain, with remaining parts taken from reference TRBV19 and TRBJ2-7, reads DGGITQSPKYLFRKEGQNVTLSCEQNLNHDAMYWYRQDPGQGLRLIYYSQIVNDFQKGDIAEGYSVSREKKESFPLTVTSAQKNPTAFYLCASSSGLAGREQYFGPGTRLTVT.

The chain employs TRBV12-3 or TRBV12-4 and TRBJ1-6; D is ambiguous. The CDR3 covers 12 residues. V was shortened by 0 bases and J by 9 bases, with 3 bases between the two germline ends. The CDR3 loop is CASSLAGSPLHF. As DNA, the CDR3 is TGTGCCAGCAGTTTAGCCGGTTCACCCCTCCACTTT.

This clone appeared once. The chain recombines TRBV2 with TRBJ2-1, with 14 bases aligning to TRBD2. Trimming took 6 bases from V and 2 from J; bases not matched to a gene: 6. The CDR3 is 17 residues long. Germline assignment: CDR1 SNHLY and CDR2 FYNNEI. CDR3 in amino acids: CASSHGLAGGAYNEQFF. In nucleotides, the CDR3 is TGTGCCAGCAGCCACGGACTAGCGGGAGGCGCCTACAATGAGCAGTTCTTC.

The J gene is TRBJ2-2, the V gene TRBV30, with a weak D call TRBD2 (6 bases). CDR1 and CDR2 (germline): GTSNPN, SVGIG (reference sequence). Trimming left V 1 base short and J 4 bases short, with 16 bases between. CDR3 length: 16 amino acids. This CDR3 is CAWSGGDRDPTGELFF. In DNA, the CDR3 is TGTGCCTGGAGTGGGGGGGACCGGGATCCCACCGGGGAGCTGTTTTTT.

This clone was observed once. V is TRBV29-1 and J is TRBJ1-2; no definite D call. Per the germline V gene, CDR1 is SQVTM and CDR2 is ANQGSEA. V lost 3 bases and J 8 bases, leaving 13 bases between the germline ends. The CDR3 covers 12 residues. The CDR3 is CSVDLARGGYTF. The CDR3 bases are TGCAGCGTTGACCTGGCTAGAGGGGGCTACACCTTC.

This clone was detected once. The chain carries TRBV5-1 and TRBJ1-1, with 8 positions matching TRBD1. Germline-derived CDR1 and CDR2 are SGHRS and YFSETQ. After removal of 5 bases from V and 3 bases from J, the junction contained 9 bases not matched to a gene. The CDR3 length is 15 residues. The CDR3 is CASSQGQGADTEAFF. In nucleotides, the CDR3 is TGCGCCAGCAGTCAGGGCCAGGGGGCCGACACTGAAGCTTTCTTT. The variable domain in full, with the rest retrieved from reference TRBV5-1 and TRBJ1-1, is KAGVTQTPRYLIKTRGQQVTLSCSPISGHRSVSWYQQTPGQGLQFLFEYFSETQRNKGNFPGRFSGRQFSNSRSEMNVSTLELGDSALYLCASSQGQGADTEAFFGQGTRLTVV.

The V and J genes are TRBV27 and TRBJ2-2; TRBD2 aligns across 11 bases. V shed 1 base and J 4 bases; nucleotides not matched to a gene: 5. This CDR3 is 17 amino acids long. CDR1 is MNHEY, CDR2 SMNVEV, per germline (reference sequence). Here the CDR3 reads CASSLLLAGEGTGELFF. The CDR3 DNA is TGTGCCAGCAGTTTATTACTAGCGGGAGAGGGCACCGGGGAGCTGTTTTTT.